The 9 T cell receptor beta chains reported below all come from one sample, sequenced in a study of blood T cell repertoires in COVID-19. Clones were sequenced by immunoSEQ multiplex PCR, and TCRdb holds only the in-frame ones, with some missing. The sample gives 400,000 to 450,000 clones, approximately 88% of which show up once; over 10% is in the top ten. Source material: peripheral blood. The receptor set was obtained from a woman aged 45-65 years with COVID-19, enrolled during active disease.

J is TRBJ2-5 and V is TRBV6-1; D is uncertain. This CDR3 has 15 amino acids. In germline, CDR1 is MNHNS, CDR2 SASEGT. Deletions cut 1 base from V and 5 bases from J, with 14 bases between. The CDR3 spells CASSEVWLYSETQYF. CDR3 in DNA: TGTGCCAGCAGTGAAGTTTGGCTTTACAGTGAGACCCAGTACTTC.

The chain joins TRBV7-2 to TRBJ2-1; TRBD2 is a possible D gene (5 bases). This CDR3 is built from 14 residues. Germline lookup yields CDR1 SGHTA and CDR2 FQGNSA. Trimming took off 1 base at V and 5 bases at J, with 9 bases between the two ends. CDR3 region: CASSLDPADNEQFF. The CDR3 DNA is TGTGCCAGCAGCTTAGACCCAGCGGACAATGAGCAGTTCTTC.

The chain combines TRBV6-1 with TRBJ2-3; 8 nucleotides match TRBD2. With V trimmed by 4 bases and J by 0 bases, 6 bases remained unmatched. CDR1 is MNHNS, CDR2 SASEGT, per germline. The length of the CDR3 is 16 residues. CDR3 protein: CASSVSRGGSTDTQYF. The CDR3 nucleotides are TGTGCCAGCAGTGTGAGCCGGGGGGGGAGCACAGATACGCAGTATTTT.

J is TRBJ2-7 and V is TRBV7-6; 7 nucleotides agree with TRBD1. Per the germline V gene, CDR1 is SGHVS and CDR2 is FNYEAQ. This CDR3 spans 17 amino acids. V was clipped by 0 bases and J by 2 bases; unmatched bases: 10. CDR3 in DNA: TGTGCCAGCAGCTTAGCCCTAGGGGGAGACAGGGCCTACGAGCAGTACTTC. As protein: CASSLALGGDRAYEQYF.

This clone was detected only once. V usage is TRBV3-1 (or the pseudogene TRBV3-2) and J usage is TRBJ2-2, with D perhaps TRBD1 (6 bases). CDR1 LGHDT and CDR2 YNNKEL come from the germline V gene (reference sequence). The CDR3 is 13 residues long. V lost 4 bases and J lost 7, with 10 bases in between. CDR3 loop: CASSRGQGGELFF. CDR3 DNA sequence: TGTGCCAGCAGCCGGGGGCAGGGCGGGGAGCTGTTTTTT.

This chain connects TRBV27 to TRBJ2-7; 11 positions agree with TRBD2. The J segment lost 7 bases and the V segment lost 4 bases, leaving 9 bases of the junction unmatched. The CDR3 has 15 amino acids. Germline CDR1 MNHEY, CDR2 SMNVEV (reference sequence). DNA for the CDR3: TGTGCCAGCAGTTATACTAGCGGGGGTGTGGGGGAGCAGTACTTC. This sequence encodes CASSYTSGGVGEQYF.

The rearrangement joins TRBV11-1 to TRBJ2-1; no clear D. There are 14 residues in the CDR3. Germline assignment: CDR1 SGHAT and CDR2 FQDESV (reference sequence). Deletions cut 6 bases from V and 8 bases from J, with 17 bases between. CDR3 amino acids: CASSPLASEDEQFF. DNA for the CDR3: TGTGCCAGCAGTCCCTTGGCAAGCGAAGATGAGCAGTTCTTC.

This clone was recorded a few times. The chain employs TRBV20-1 and TRBJ1-3; the D is unclear. Deletions cut 5 bases from V and 4 bases from J, with 6 bases between. This CDR3 contains 11 residues. CDR1 is DFQATT, CDR2 SNEGSKA, per germline (reference sequence). CDR3 amino acids: CSASVGNTIYF. The DNA of the CDR3 is TGCAGTGCTTCAGTCGGAAACACCATATATTTT.

This clone was observed once. The chain has TRBV18 and TRBJ2-7, with 13 positions matching TRBD2. The CDR3 runs 15 residues. The junction had 8 bases not matched to a gene; V was cut back by 5 bases and J by 7 bases. Germline V CDR1 and CDR2: KGHSH, LQKENI. The CDR3 reads CASSSGLAGDGEQYF. CDR3 in DNA: TGTGCCAGCTCAAGCGGACTAGCGGGGGATGGGGAGCAGTACTTC.